These 18 T cell receptor beta chains were sequenced from one sample in a study of OX40 agonist ivuxolimab in advanced cancers. Data came from immunoSEQ multiplex PCR; TCRdb stores just in-frame clones and leaves some out. Of some 48,000 clones detected, around 90% appear once; the ten largest clones hold less than 7.5%. Sequencing was performed on CD4+ or CD8+ T cells sorted from blood, taken in a trial of the OX40 agonist ivuxolimab. Source of these receptors: an adult with an advanced solid tumor such as melanoma, head and neck, liver or kidney cancer.

The genes are TRBV5-1 and TRBJ2-2; D remains ambiguous. The CDR3 extends over 13 amino acids. With 2 bases removed from V and 7 bases from J, the gap between germline ends came to 9 bases. Germline V lookup: CDR1 SGHRS, CDR2 YFSETQ. The CDR3 coding sequence is TGCGCCAGCAGCTTAGGACCTGTCGGGGAGCTGTTTTTT. It translates to CASSLGPVGELFF. Based on the CDR3 plus reference TRBV5-1 and TRBJ2-2, the full variable domain is KAGVTQTPRYLIKTRGQQVTLSCSPISGHRSVSWYQQTPGQGLQFLFEYFSETQRNKGNFPGRFSGRQFSNSRSEMNVSTLELGDSALYLCASSLGPVGELFFGEGSRLTVL.

The V call is TRBV6-5, the J call TRBJ1-2; D may be TRBD1 (6 bases). The CDR3 sequence is 12 residues long. Per germline, CDR1 MNHEY and CDR2 SVGAGI. Deletions cut 6 bases from V and 7 bases from J, with 12 bases between. The chain's CDR3 is CASSQQGFGYTF. DNA for the CDR3: TGTGCCAGCAGCCAACAGGGCTTTGGCTACACCTTC.

The rearrangement joins TRBV27 to TRBJ2-5, with D perhaps assigned TRBD1 or TRBD2 (5 bases each). The CDR3 has 15 amino acids. The germline gives CDR1 MNHEY, CDR2 SMNVEV (reference sequence). Deletions cut 5 bases from V and 4 bases from J, with 17 bases between. For the CDR3, the DNA is TGTGCCAGCAGTACGGGACCGTTGTACCCAGAGACCCAGTACTTC. The encoded protein is CASSTGPLYPETQYF.

This clone has a single count. The chain uses TRBV7-6 and TRBJ2-5, with unresolved D. Trimming stripped 0 bases from V and 2 bases from J, with 10 bases between. The germline V gene has CDR1 SGHVS and CDR2 FNYEAQ. The CDR3 has 15 amino acids. The DNA of the CDR3 is TGTGCCAGCAGCTTAGCGCAGACGGAACAAGAGACCCAGTACTTC. It yields the protein CASSLAQTEQETQYF. The full variable domain, with the rest looked up from reference TRBV7-6 and TRBJ2-5, is GAGVSQSPRYKVTKRGQDVALRCDPISGHVSLYWYRQALGQGPEFLTYFNYEAQQDKSGLPNDRFSAERPEGSISTLTIQRTEQRDSAMYRCASSLAQTEQETQYFGPGTRLLVL.

The rearrangement joins TRBV5-1 to TRBJ1-2; the D is unclear. V was trimmed by 0 bases and J by 2 bases, leaving 5 bases between them. Germline V lookup: CDR1 SGHRS, CDR2 YFSETQ. The CDR3 is 13 amino acids. The CDR3 loop is CASSLVQNYGYTF. The CDR3 coding sequence is TGCGCCAGCAGCTTGGTACAGAACTATGGCTACACCTTC.

V gene TRBV13 combines with J gene TRBJ2-7; perhaps D is TRBD1 or TRBD2 (5 bases each). CDR1 is PRHDT and CDR2 is FYEKMQ in the germline V gene (reference sequence). The CDR3 covers 13 residues. Trimming took off 1 base at V and 6 bases at J, with 10 bases between the two ends. DNA for the CDR3: TGTGCCAGCAGCTTAGCCGGGACCGGCGAGCAGTACGTC. Its protein is CASSLAGTGEQYV.

This rearrangement joins TRBV30 to TRBJ1-5, with TRBD1 as a possible D gene (5 bases). The V end was cut by 5 bases, the J end by 5 bases, with 16 bases between. The CDR3 loop spans 14 amino acids. The V gene's germline CDR1 is GTSNPN and CDR2 SVGIG (reference sequence). Written as DNA, the CDR3 is TGTGCCTGGGGAACGGGCAGGGAGGATCAGCCCCAGCATTTT. Protein sequence: CAWGTGREDQPQHF.

V and J are TRBV4-1 and TRBJ2-1; TRBD2 might be the D (5 bases). The CDR3 is 17 amino acids. The germline gives CDR1 MGHRA, CDR2 YSYEKL. Trimming took 5 bases from V and 1 from J, leaving 18 bases between them. The CDR3 DNA is TGCGCCAGCAGCATGAGGACTCAGAGGACGTCCTACAATGAGCAGTTCTTC. Translation gives CASSMRTQRTSYNEQFF.

This clone appeared a single time. In nucleotides, the CDR3 is TGTGCCAGCAGCAAGGGACAGGGTAATAACTACGAGCAGTACTTC. This gives the protein CASSKGQGNNYEQYF. The chain joins TRBV13 to TRBJ2-7; 9 positions agree with TRBD1. This CDR3 is 15 amino acids long. V dropped 5 bases and J dropped 3; count of bases not matched to a gene: 8. The germline gives CDR1 PRHDT, CDR2 FYEKMQ (reference sequence).

The chain is built from TRBV27 and TRBJ1-5; possibly TRBD1 for D (5 bases). The germline gives CDR1 MNHEY, CDR2 SMNVEV (reference sequence). The CDR3 runs to 15 residues. V lost 4 bases and J lost 5, with 15 bases in between. CDR3 loop: CASSSLARVDQPQHF. The CDR3 DNA sequence: TGTGCCAGCAGTTCCCTAGCCAGGGTAGATCAGCCCCAGCATTTT.

The chain links TRBV7-9 to TRBJ2-5, with D possibly being TRBD2 (6 bases). The CDR3 extends over 15 amino acids. V lost 1 base and J 3 bases, leaving 12 bases between the germline ends. Germline CDR1 SEHNR, CDR2 FQNEAQ (reference sequence). The CDR3 DNA reads as TGTGCCAGCAGCTTAGTAGGATCGGGGGAAGAGACCCAGTACTTC. Translated, it gives CASSLVGSGEETQYF. The variable domain in full, with the rest retrieved from reference TRBV7-9 and TRBJ2-5, is DTGVSQNPRHKITKRGQNVTFRCDPISEHNRLYWYRQTLGQGPEFLTYFQNEAQLEKSRLLSDRFSAERPKGSFSTLEIQRTEQGDSAMYLCASSLVGSGEETQYFGPGTRLLVL.

The rearrangement uses TRBV6-5 and TRBJ2-7; weak D call: TRBD2 (5 bases). This CDR3 comprises 11 residues. In germline, CDR1 is MNHEY, CDR2 SVGAGI. Deletions cut 4 bases from V and 7 bases from J, with 8 bases between. CDR3 sequence reads: CASSSPGEQYF. CDR3 bases: TGTGCCAGCAGTTCGCCGGGAGAGCAGTACTTC.

J is TRBJ1-4 and V is TRBV4-1, with D possibly being TRBD1 (5 bases). CDR1 is MGHRA and CDR2 is YSYEKL in the germline V gene. The CDR3 spans 15 residues. Trimming cost V 1 base and J 7 bases, with 13 bases left between them. CDR3 sequence: CASSQGGDLGEKLFF. Written as DNA, the CDR3 is TGCGCCAGCAGCCAAGGGGGGGATTTGGGTGAAAAACTGTTTTTT.

V is TRBV7-9 and J is TRBJ1-6, with 7 bases lining up with TRBD1. From germline, CDR1 is SEHNR and CDR2 FQNEAQ (reference sequence). V lost 6 bases to trimming and J lost 8 bases; unmatched junction nucleotides: 10. The CDR3 length is 15 residues. For the CDR3, the DNA is TGTGCCAGCAGTCAGGGGGAGGGACAAGATTCACCCCTCCACTTT. Its translation is CASSQGEGQDSPLHF.

This clone was seen a few times. V usage is TRBV7-3 and J usage is TRBJ2-5; unclear D gene. CDR1 and CDR2 from the germline V gene are SGHTA and FQGTGA. The V gene lost 5 bases and the J gene lost 1 base, with 2 bases spanning the gap. The CDR3 is made up of 11 amino acids. The CDR3 region is CASSLQETQYF. In DNA form, the CDR3 reads TGTGCCAGCAGCCTCCAAGAGACCCAGTACTTC.

The CDR3 here is CASRDLKQVNTEAFF. DNA for the CDR3: TGTGCCAGCAGGGACCTCAAACAGGTAAACACTGAAGCTTTCTTT. J is TRBJ1-1 and V is TRBV6-6; D is perhaps TRBD1 (5 bases). The length of the CDR3 is 15 residues. CDR1 and CDR2 (germline): MNHNY, SVGAGI (reference sequence). The V and J ends lost 6 bases and 2 bases respectively, with 16 bases between them.

This clone has only one observation. The chain couples TRBV13 to TRBJ1-1; the D is unclear. This CDR3 has 16 residues. V lost 1 base and J 0 bases, leaving 12 bases between the germline ends. The germline V gene encodes CDR1 PRHDT and CDR2 FYEKMQ (reference sequence). The CDR3 sequence: CASSLERGRLNTEAFF. The CDR3 bases are TGTGCCAGCAGCTTAGAAAGAGGGCGGTTGAACACTGAAGCTTTCTTT.

This clone was observed a few times. The chain is built from TRBV27 and TRBJ2-1; 11 bases are a match to TRBD2. CDR1 and CDR2 (germline): MNHEY, SMNVEV (reference sequence). The CDR3 spans 17 residues. Trimming cost V 0 bases and J 5 bases; bases outside gene matches: 6. CDR3 residues: CASSLSIAGGPDNEQFF. CDR3 sequence (DNA): TGTGCCAGCAGTTTATCGATAGCGGGGGGGCCCGACAATGAGCAGTTCTTC.